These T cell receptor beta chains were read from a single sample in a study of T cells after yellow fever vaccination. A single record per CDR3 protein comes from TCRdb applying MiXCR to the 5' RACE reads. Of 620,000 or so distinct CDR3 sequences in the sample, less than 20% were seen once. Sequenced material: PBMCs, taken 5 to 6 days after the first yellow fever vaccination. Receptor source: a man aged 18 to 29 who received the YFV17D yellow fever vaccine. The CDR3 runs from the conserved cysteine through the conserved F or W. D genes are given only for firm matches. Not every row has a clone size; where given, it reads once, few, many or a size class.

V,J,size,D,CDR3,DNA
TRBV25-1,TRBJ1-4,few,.,CASSEGTVSGEKLFF,TGTGCCAGCAGTGAAGGAACAGTCAGTGGCGAAAAACTGTTTTTT
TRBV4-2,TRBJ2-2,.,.,CASSQEIRSRANTGELFF,TGTGCCAGCAGCCAAGAGATTAGAAGCAGGGCGAACACCGGGGAGCTGTTTTTT
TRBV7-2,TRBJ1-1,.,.,CASTKGELGTEAFF,TGTGCCAGCACAAAGGGGGAGTTGGGAACTGAAGCTTTCTTT
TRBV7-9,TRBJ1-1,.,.,CASTPWRGRVNTEAFF,TGTGCCAGCACCCCTTGGAGGGGGAGGGTGAACACTGAAGCTTTCTTT
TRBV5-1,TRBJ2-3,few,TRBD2,CASSFGVTSGSTDTQYF,TGCGCCAGCAGCTTTGGGGTGACTAGCGGGAGCACAGATACGCAGTATTTT
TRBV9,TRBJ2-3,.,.,CASSVALTTDTQYF,TGTGCCAGCAGCGTAGCCTTGACCACAGATACGCAGTATTTT
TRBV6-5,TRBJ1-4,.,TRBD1,CASSYRGQANEKLFF,TGTGCCAGCAGTTACAGGGGGCAGGCTAATGAAAAACTGTTTTTT
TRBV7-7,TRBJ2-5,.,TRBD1,CASSRDRNKETQYF,TGTGCCAGCAGCAGGGACAGAAACAAAGAGACCCAGTACTTC
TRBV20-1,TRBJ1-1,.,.,CSARVDRNTEAFF,TGCAGTGCTAGAGTGGACCGAAACACTGAAGCTTTCTTT
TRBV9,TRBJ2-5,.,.,CASSRSLQETQYF,TGTGCCAGCAGCCGTAGTCTCCAAGAGACCCAGTACTTC
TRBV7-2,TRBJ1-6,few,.,CASSLVVDGNSPLHF,TGTGCCAGCAGCTTAGTAGTGGATGGTAATTCACCCCTCCACTTT
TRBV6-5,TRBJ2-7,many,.,CASSYSGGTTYEQYF,TGTGCCAGCAGTTACTCAGGGGGGACTACCTACGAGCAGTACTTC
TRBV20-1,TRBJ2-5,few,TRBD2,CSALPLAGNPYQETQYF,TGCAGTGCTCTCCCCCTAGCGGGCAATCCGTACCAAGAGACCCAGTACTTC
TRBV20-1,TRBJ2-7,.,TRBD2,CSANGAGGRSSYEQYF,TGCAGTGCTAACGGAGCGGGGGGAAGGAGCTCCTACGAGCAGTACTTC
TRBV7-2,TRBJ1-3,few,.,CASSPQGTSGNTIYF,TGTGCCAGCAGCCCTCAAGGCACCTCTGGAAACACCATATATTTT
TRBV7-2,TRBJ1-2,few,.,CASSLSGGPYYGYTF,TGTGCCAGCAGCTTAAGCGGGGGGCCTTACTATGGCTACACCTTC
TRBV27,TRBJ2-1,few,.,CASGGRASSYNEQFF,TGTGCCAGCGGTGGAAGGGCTAGCTCCTACAATGAGCAGTTCTTC
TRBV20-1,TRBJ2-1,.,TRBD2,CSARPLAGNYEQFF,TGCAGTGCTAGGCCGCTAGCGGGGAACTATGAGCAGTTCTTC
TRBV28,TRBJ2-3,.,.,CASSLFGLGGTDTQYF,TGTGCCAGCAGTTTATTCGGACTGGGGGGTACAGATACGCAGTATTTT
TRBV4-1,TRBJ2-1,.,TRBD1,CASSRTPFETGGNEQFF,TGCGCCAGCAGCCGCACTCCCTTCGAGACAGGGGGCAATGAGCAGTTCTTC
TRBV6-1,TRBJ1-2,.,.,CASSPRRTVNYGYTF,TGTGCCAGCAGTCCGAGGCGGACAGTCAACTATGGCTACACCTTC
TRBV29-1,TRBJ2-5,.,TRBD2,CSVGGRGASPQETQYF,TGCAGCGTTGGAGGGCGGGGGGCCTCCCCCCAAGAGACCCAGTACTTC
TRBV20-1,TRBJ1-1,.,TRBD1,CSARRTGAVNTEAFF,TGCAGTGCTAGGCGGACAGGGGCGGTGAACACTGAAGCTTTCTTT
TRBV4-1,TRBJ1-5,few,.,CASSQATAVKNQPQHF,TGCGCCAGCAGCCAAGCGACAGCCGTCAAGAATCAGCCCCAGCATTTT
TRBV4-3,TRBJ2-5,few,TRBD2,CASSLIPSGAEETQYF,TGCGCCAGCAGCCTGATACCTAGCGGGGCCGAAGAGACCCAGTACTTC
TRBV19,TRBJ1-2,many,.,CASSSADGLGGYTF,TGTGCCAGTAGTTCGGCAGACGGCCTGGGGGGCTACACCTTC